This T cell receptor (beta chain) was retrieved from a study of blood T cells in healthy people across ages. For the second PCR, which ran for 7 to 11 cycles, a sample-barcoded 5' primer and a J-beta primer mix were used. Every single cDNA molecule received a tag from a template-switch adaptor with 12 random nucleotides. TCRdb fed the 5' RACE reads into MiXCR, producing one record per CDR3 protein. This sample has some 1.5 million distinct CDR3 sequences, with about 42% found just once. The CDR3 covers 14 residues. Germline CDR1 is SGHAT and CDR2 is FQNNGV. Study observations and caveats: With naive T cell percentage, TCR beta diversity showed a strong correlation.

In the case of this clonotype: Its specificity is unknown.

The sequence came from a woman between 18 and 30 years old in good health. Sequenced: blood. The chain recombines TRBV11-2 with TRBJ2-4, with D hard to call. The last part of the DNA fits TRBJ2-7 better; the J call may be wrong. The CDR3 region is CASSLGSESYEQYF. CDR3 coding DNA: TGTGCCAGCAGCTTGGGGTCGGAATCCTACGAGCAGTACTTC.